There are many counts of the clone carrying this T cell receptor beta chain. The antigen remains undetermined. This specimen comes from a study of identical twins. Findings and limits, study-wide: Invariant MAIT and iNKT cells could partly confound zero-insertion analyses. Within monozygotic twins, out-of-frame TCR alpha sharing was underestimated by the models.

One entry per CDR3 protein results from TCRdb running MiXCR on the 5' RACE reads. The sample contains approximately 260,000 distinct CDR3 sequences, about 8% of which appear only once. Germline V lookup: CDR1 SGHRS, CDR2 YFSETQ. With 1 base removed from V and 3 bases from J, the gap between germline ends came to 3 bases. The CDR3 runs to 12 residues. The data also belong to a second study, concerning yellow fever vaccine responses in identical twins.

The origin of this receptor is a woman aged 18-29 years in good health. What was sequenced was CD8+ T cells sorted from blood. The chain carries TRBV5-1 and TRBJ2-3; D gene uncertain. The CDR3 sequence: CASSLKTDTQYF. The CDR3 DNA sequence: TGCGCCAGCAGCTTGAAAACAGATACGCAGTATTTT. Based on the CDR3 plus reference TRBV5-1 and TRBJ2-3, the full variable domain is KAGVTQTPRYLIKTRGQQVTLSCSPISGHRSVSWYQQTPGQGLQFLFEYFSETQRNKGNFPGRFSGRQFSNSRSEMNVSTLELGDSALYLCASSLKTDTQYFGPGTRLTVL.